This T cell receptor beta chain was sequenced for a study of Ad26.COV2.S vaccination and SARS-CoV-2 variants. On the study more broadly: Intramuscular Ad26.COV2.S at 5x10^10 or 1x10^11 viral particles. Study-level findings and limits: Analytic work on TCR breadth and depth might have understated the full extent of total T cell responses.

For this clone: What it binds is unknown.

Treatment in this sample: roughly 20 received Ad26.COV2.S at low or high dose, single or two shots; about 5 received placebo; per-sample allocation not given. Samples analyzed were those drawn on day 63 after the first vaccine or placebo injection. Ad26 vector vaccine expressed Wuhan-strain SARS-CoV-2 spike. Assay: immunoSEQ multiplex PCR; the TCRdb copy retains only in-frame clones and omits some. The sample lists roughly 270,000 clones, about 87% seen once, with less than 3.5% in the top ten. The CDR3 covers 14 residues. The V and J ends lost 4 bases and 3 bases, in that order; junction bases with no gene match: 5. Germline V gene lookup returns CDR1 MNHEY and CDR2 SVGAGI.

The chain uses TRBV6-5 and TRBJ1-1, with 7 positions matching TRBD1. This TCR was sampled from a person between 18 and 60 years old who received the Ad26.COV2.S COVID-19 vaccine or a placebo. Sequenced here: peripheral blood, sampled in a trial of Ad26.COV2.S vaccine versus placebo. CDR3 loop: CASSSWTGDTEAFF. CDR3 DNA sequence: TGTGCCAGCAGTTCCTGGACAGGCGACACTGAAGCTTTCTTT.